Detailed here is one TCR beta chain. It has no known antigen specificity. No much larger clonotype is one base removed from it; base qualities were not supplied. The immunoSEQ Assay, a bias-controlled multiplex PCR, was used to amplify TCRbeta CDR3 regions from genomic DNA. The original methods were these. The number of nucleated cells in each sample was estimated by amplification of reference gene primers within the assay. Sequence reads were collapsed and filtered to measure the absolute abundance of every unique TCRbeta CDR3 rearrangement. For each sample, productive Simpson clonality was calculated as the square root of Simpson's diversity index over productive rearrangements. Drawn from immuneACCESS, this table holds only the in-frame rearrangements with V and J called that TCRdb kept. Clones are partly lost; checked studies trace under half to an unresolved V gene and leave the rest unexplained. V, J and clone size are taken as reported in that table, and D and trimming were inferred from the DNA itself. This sample comprises 200,000 to 300,000 clones, about four fifths of them detected only once. Of the sample, around 7.5% is held by the ten largest clones.

One collaborating source in Seattle enrolled patients while the patients were actively infected and followed the patients over time throughout the course of disease. The collaborating institutions used their own protocols to collect whole blood in K2EDTA tubes. For TCRbeta analysis, collaborators shipped samples in one of three forms: frozen whole blood, isolated PBMCs, or DNA extracted from either of those sample types. CDR3 length: 16 amino acids, cysteine to phenylalanine. Only the CDR3 DNA is retained, 48 bases long and in frame from the first base. In the germline V gene (reference sequence), CDR1 corresponds to WNHNN and CDR2 to SYGVQD. The trim is 6 bases for V and 5 bases for J, with a gap of 19 bases between the germline ends. The data originate from a study of blood T cell repertoires in COVID-19 (dated by TCRdb to between 2020 and 2021). General notes on the study: Samples covering the acute and convalescent phases of COVID-19 were provided by collaborators in the United States, Italy and Spain. The material from the prospective study consisted of cDNA or gDNA derived from T cells, B-cell-depleted T cells, or PBMCs. Subjects who had been exposed to COVID-19, were actively infected with it, or had recovered from it provided the deeply sampled blood TCRbeta repertoires that made up the dataset. The repertoires were released in a freely available public database meant as a resource for research on the immune response to SARS-CoV-2. Samples were obtained from the ongoing ImmuneRACE study (first 160 participants) and from roughly 1,300 subjects provided by 6 global collaborators. The sample metadata nearly always contained a de-identified subject ID, COVID-19 status, age in years and sex. Where available, HLA class I and class II types were obtained from metadata supplied by the sample provider rather than from assay-based typing.

General study outcomes and caveats: How much clinical and demographic metadata was included differed by source and by participant, and the metadata was provided uncurated.

The TCR originated in a woman over 75 with COVID-19, enrolled during active disease. Rearrangement joined TRBV10-1 to TRBJ2-2, with a tentative D gene TRBD2 over 5 matching bases. The sequenced sample was peripheral blood. The CDR3 corresponds to CASSQLRERRTGELFF. The nucleotides read TGCGCCAGCAGCCAGTTGAGGGAGAGGAGGACCGGGGAGCTGTTTTTT.